This note documents a single TCR beta chain sequence. This entry comes from a study of shared T cell receptors in the human thymus. Clones were sequenced by immunoSEQ multiplex PCR, and TCRdb holds only the in-frame ones, with some missing. The table shows hundreds of thousands of clones, with approximately 80% occurring only once. The CDR3 consists of 16 residues. In germline, CDR1 is SGHRS, CDR2 YFSETQ. The V end lost 0 bases, the J end lost 4 bases, and 16 bases lay between the germline ends. A further study also used this sample, focusing on human thymus T cells. That study reports: Infants served as donors; they were healthy and Finnish and were having corrective surgery for congenital heart defects. Thymus was obtained from resections taken during corrective heart surgery. Thymic and blood repertoires seemed to favor certain V and J genes. As related research reported, thymic repertoires overlapped highly among unrelated individuals.

The chain employs TRBV5-1 and TRBJ1-1; D is perhaps TRBD1 (5 bases). Sequenced material: thymocytes. The sequence was obtained from a boy under two years old with a congenital heart defect. As DNA, the CDR3 is TGCGCCAGCAGCTTGGCCTCGGGGGTGGGTAGCACTGAAGCTTTCTTT. It translates to CASSLASGVGSTEAFF.